These 9 T cell receptor beta chains were sequenced from one sample in a study of T cells after yellow fever vaccination. Via MiXCR, TCRdb re-called the 5' RACE reads, giving one row per CDR3 protein. The profile shows a few hundred thousand distinct CDR3 sequences, under 15% of them singletons. Sequenced here: CD4+ T cells sorted from PBMCs, sampled 15 days after the yellow fever booster vaccination. These receptors were taken from a man aged 18 to 30 who received the YFV17D yellow fever vaccine.

V gene TRBV20-1 combines with J gene TRBJ2-5, with D maybe TRBD2 (6 bases). Trimming shortened V by 6 bases and J by 2 bases, and 13 bases separated the two germline ends. Germline lookup yields CDR1 DFQATT and CDR2 SNEGSKA (reference sequence). CDR3 length: 13 residues. CDR3 in DNA: TGCAGTGCCCACTCCGGGGGACAAGAGACCCAGTACTTC. Its protein product is CSAHSGGQETQYF.

The chain joins TRBV7-3 to TRBJ1-1; D is uncertain. Germline V gives CDR1 SGHTA, CDR2 FQGTGA. The CDR3 sequence is 13 residues long. The V end was cut by 2 bases, the J end by 6 bases, with 10 bases between. CDR3 sequence: CASSLSFVPEAFF. In DNA, the CDR3 is TGTGCCAGCAGCTTATCGTTCGTACCTGAAGCTTTCTTT.

This clonotype was recorded a few times. The V and J genes are TRBV3-1 and TRBJ2-7, with 9 bases matching TRBD2. The V and J ends lost 4 bases and 4 bases, in that order; junction bases with no gene match: 8. CDR3 length: 15 amino acids. The germline CDR1 and CDR2 sequences are LGHDT and YNNKEL (reference sequence). CDR3 nucleotide sequence: TGTGCCAGCAGCCGACATCTAGCGGGGTGGTACGAGCAGTACTTC. Its protein product is CASSRHLAGWYEQYF.

V and J are TRBV6-5 and TRBJ1-2, with TRBD1 matching 8 bases. CDR1 MNHEY and CDR2 SVGAGI come from the germline V gene. After removal of 4 bases from V and 8 bases from J, the junction contained 9 bases not matched to a gene. The CDR3 extends over 14 amino acids. CDR3 sequence reads: CASSSLDRVEGYTF. CDR3 DNA sequence: TGTGCCAGCAGTTCCCTGGACAGGGTTGAGGGCTACACCTTC.

This clonotype was detected only a few times. The chain uses TRBV9 and TRBJ2-1; the match to TRBD1 covers 7 bases. CDR3 length equals 16 residues. Germline lookup yields CDR1 SGDLS and CDR2 YYNGEE. The trim removed 3 bases at V and 2 bases at J, leaving 8 bases unmatched. DNA of the CDR3: TGTGCCAGCAGCGCTCAGGGACAGATCCCCTACAATGAGCAGTTCTTC. Protein: CASSAQGQIPYNEQFF.

This clonotype has ten or more counts. This chain connects TRBV4-1 to TRBJ1-6, with 7 bases fitting TRBD1. V dropped 0 bases and J dropped 5; count of bases not matched to a gene: 7. The V gene's germline CDR1 is MGHRA and CDR2 YSYEKL. The CDR3 sequence is 17 residues long. CDR3 loop: CASSQDPGTADNSPLHF. The CDR3 bases are TGCGCCAGCAGCCAAGATCCCGGGACAGCGGATAATTCACCCCTCCACTTT.

This clonotype was seen a few times. The V and J genes are TRBV18 and TRBJ2-3; the D is unclear. V was pared by 2 bases and J by 6 bases, with 12 bases between. CDR3 size: 14 residues. Germline values: CDR1 KGHSH, CDR2 LQKENI. The CDR3 DNA reads as TGTGCCAGCTCACCATCAGCCACCCCGGATACGCAGTATTTT. Translation gives CASSPSATPDTQYF.

The chain carries TRBV2 and TRBJ2-7; D perhaps matches TRBD1 (6 bases). Germline V lookup: CDR1 SNHLY, CDR2 FYNNEI. Trimming left V 3 bases short and J 7 bases short, with 13 bases between. CDR3 size: 13 residues. The CDR3 sequence is CASSESGTLEQYV. The CDR3 nucleotides are TGTGCCAGCAGTGAGTCAGGGACATTAGAGCAGTACGTC.

A few counts support this clonotype. The gene calls are TRBV5-1 and TRBJ2-2; 11 bases align to TRBD1. The V and J ends lost 3 bases and 5 bases, in that order; junction bases with no gene match: 6. Germline-derived CDR1 and CDR2 are SGHRS and YFSETQ. This CDR3 has 16 residues. The CDR3 here is CASSSRTGGRTGELFF. The DNA for the CDR3 is TGCGCCAGCAGCTCTCGGACAGGGGGCCGGACCGGGGAGCTGTTTTTT.